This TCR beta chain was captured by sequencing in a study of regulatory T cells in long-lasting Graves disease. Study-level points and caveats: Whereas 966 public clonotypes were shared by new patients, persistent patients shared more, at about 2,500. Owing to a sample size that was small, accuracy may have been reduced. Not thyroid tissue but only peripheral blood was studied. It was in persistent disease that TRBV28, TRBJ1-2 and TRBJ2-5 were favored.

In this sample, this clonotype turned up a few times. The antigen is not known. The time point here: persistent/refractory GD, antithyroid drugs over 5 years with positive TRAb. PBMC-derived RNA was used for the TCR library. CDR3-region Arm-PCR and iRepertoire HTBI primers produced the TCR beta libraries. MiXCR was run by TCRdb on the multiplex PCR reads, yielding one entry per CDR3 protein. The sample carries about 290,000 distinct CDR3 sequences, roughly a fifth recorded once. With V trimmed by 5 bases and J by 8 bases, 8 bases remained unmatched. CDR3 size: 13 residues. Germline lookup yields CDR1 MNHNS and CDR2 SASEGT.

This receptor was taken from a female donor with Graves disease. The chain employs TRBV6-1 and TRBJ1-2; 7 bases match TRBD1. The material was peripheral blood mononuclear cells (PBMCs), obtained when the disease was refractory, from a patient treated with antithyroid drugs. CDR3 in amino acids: CASSSTGDLGYTF. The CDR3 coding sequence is TGTGCCAGCAGTAGCACAGGGGATCTAGGCTACACCTTC.